The T cell receptor (beta chain) described here comes from a study of OX40 agonist ivuxolimab in advanced cancers. The overall study: The study reported partial responses in three patients: one hepatocellular carcinoma, two cutaneous melanoma.

Concerning this clone: Its antigen is currently unknown.

Study-wide results and limits: Dose levels from 0.1 to 3.0 mg/kg saw CD4+ and CD8+ blood T cells expand clonally by week 6. Partial responders treated at 0.1-3.0 mg/kg exhibited clonal expansion among the lowest measured.

Assay: immunoSEQ multiplex PCR; the TCRdb copy retains only in-frame clones and omits some. The table records almost 85,000 clones, about 86% of them present only once. CDR1 is MNHNS, CDR2 SASEGT, per germline. V lost 7 bases and J lost 3, with 3 bases in between. This CDR3 has 10 residues. Patients who had autoimmune disease history or got systemic immunosuppression were left out. The chain uses TRBV6-1 and TRBJ1-2; D gene uncertain. This receptor was taken from an adult with an advanced solid tumor such as melanoma, head and neck, liver or kidney cancer. The specimen comprised CD4+ or CD8+ T cells sorted from blood, sampled in a trial of the OX40 agonist ivuxolimab. As DNA, the CDR3 is TGTGCCAGCAAACACTATGGCTACACCTTC. This encodes CASKHYGYTF.